This T cell receptor (beta chain) was captured by sequencing in a study of shared clonotypes between healthy human individuals. Note on this clone: What it binds is not known.

General study results and limits: Even with large depth, rarefaction showed that sorted-subset sequencing was incomplete. Clonotypes not shared had lower generation probabilities than those common to all four donors.

The CDR3 totals 17 residues. Per the germline V gene, CDR1 is SGHRS and CDR2 is YFSETQ. The V and J ends lost 1 base and 2 bases respectively, with 19 bases between them. Donors comprised only Caucasian adults living in Nashville, Tennessee. Samples underwent the assay at deep level. The assay was immunoSEQ multiplex PCR, and TCRdb's table has in-frame clones only and misses some. Found here are roughly 2.4 million clones, under 97% of them singletons; the top ten hold 0.13%. Sequenced sample: naive CD4+ T cells sorted from blood. Documented subset: CD45RA+ positively selected. V usage is TRBV5-1 and J usage is TRBJ2-7, with a possible D match to TRBD2 (5 bases). This sequence was found in a man aged 18 to 29 in good health. CDR3 residues: CASSLTPAGMATYEQYF. DNA for the CDR3: TGCGCCAGCAGCTTGACCCCTGCGGGTATGGCTACCTACGAGCAGTACTTC. Supplemented by reference TRBV5-1 and TRBJ2-7, the full variable domain reads KAGVTQTPRYLIKTRGQQVTLSCSPISGHRSVSWYQQTPGQGLQFLFEYFSETQRNKGNFPGRFSGRQFSNSRSEMNVSTLELGDSALYLCASSLTPAGMATYEQYFGPGTRLTVT.